The 21 T cell receptor beta chains presented below share a single source sample, sequenced in a study of beta chain features in type 1 diabetes. Expressed TCRB transcripts were sequenced after all isolated RNA was converted to cDNA. Data came from immunoSEQ multiplex PCR; TCRdb stores just in-frame clones and leaves some out. The sample includes roughly 610,000 clones, around a sixth seen only once; the top ten take about 0.097%. Sequenced material: naive CD4+ T cells from blood. The receptors come from a man younger than 30 in good health.

This clone was picked up a small number of times. The chain uses TRBV5-8 and TRBJ1-1; D remains unclear. Germline assignment: CDR1 SGHTS and CDR2 YDEGEE. This CDR3 has 15 residues. V lost 2 bases to trimming and J lost 1 base, with 12 bases between them. The CDR3 DNA follows: TGTGCCAGCAGCTTTCGGTTGTACACGAACACTGAAGCTTTCTTT. Protein product: CASSFRLYTNTEAFF.

In this sample, this clone turned up a few times. The chain links TRBV2 to TRBJ2-7, with a weak D call TRBD1 (7 bases). This CDR3 has 15 amino acids. The V and J ends lost 5 bases and 4 bases respectively, with 18 bases between them. Germline assignment: CDR1 SNHLY and CDR2 FYNNEI. The CDR3 spells CASSSQGGPGYEQYF. As DNA, the CDR3 is TGTGCCAGCAGTTCTCAGGGGGGACCGGGTTACGAGCAGTACTTC.

This clone was seen a handful of times. Other nucleotide sequences in the sample specify the same CDR3. J is TRBJ1-1 and V is TRBV7-9; D remains ambiguous. With 1 base removed from V and 1 base from J, the gap between germline ends came to 7 bases. Germline V gene data show CDR1 as SEHNR and CDR2 as FQNEAQ (reference sequence). This CDR3 has 14 residues. CDR3 nucleotides: TGTGCCAGCAGCTTAGGCACCGAGAACACTGAAGCTTTCTTT. This gives the protein CASSLGTENTEAFF.

This clone was found a few times. V usage is TRBV19 and J usage is TRBJ2-3; D may be TRBD2 (5 bases). CDR3 length: 15 residues. The V end lost 1 base, the J end lost 3 bases, and 11 bases lay between the germline ends. CDR1 is LNHDA and CDR2 is SQIVND in the germline V gene (reference sequence). CDR3 nucleotides: TGTGCCAGTAGTATAGGAGGGCAGTGGACAGATACGCAGTATTTT. Amino acid sequence: CASSIGGQWTDTQYF.

This clone was seen a few times. V usage is TRBV6-5 and J usage is TRBJ2-1, with 8 bases aligning to TRBD2. Trimming at V came to 6 bases and at J to 7 bases, leaving 11 bases not matched to a gene. Germline V gives CDR1 MNHEY, CDR2 SVGAGI. This CDR3 is built from 15 residues. CDR3 region: CASRALAPGGNEQFF. In DNA, the CDR3 is TGTGCCAGCAGGGCCCTAGCCCCGGGAGGGAATGAGCAGTTCTTC.

In its sample, this clone was seen a few times. The chain uses TRBV2 and TRBJ2-5; possible D gene TRBD2, 6 bases. CDR1 is SNHLY, CDR2 FYNNEI, per germline. V was shortened by 8 bases and J by 1 base, with 11 bases between the two germline ends. The CDR3 contains 13 residues. The CDR3 DNA is TGTGCCAGCCGCCGGGAGATCCAAGAGACCCAGTACTTC. Residues: CASRREIQETQYF.

This clone turned up a few times. The chain joins TRBV10-3 to TRBJ1-5; no clear D gene. The CDR3 covers 14 residues. Trimming cost V 4 bases and J 3 bases, with 10 bases left between them. Germline CDR1 ENHRY, CDR2 SYGVKD. CDR3 residues: CAISGTATNQPQHF. CDR3 DNA sequence: TGTGCCATCAGTGGAACAGCGACCAATCAGCCCCAGCATTTT.

This chain links TRBV18 with TRBJ1-2; 7 bases are a match to TRBD1. V gave up 2 bases and J gave up 5 bases; unmatched junction bases: 11. Germline CDR1 and CDR2: KGHSH and LQKENI. There are 16 residues in the CDR3. The CDR3 here is CASSPGQAARGYGYTF. The CDR3 DNA follows: TGTGCCAGCTCACCAGGACAGGCCGCACGAGGATATGGCTACACCTTC. Full variable domain (rest looked up from reference TRBV18 and TRBJ1-2): NAGVMQNPRHLVRRRGQEARLRCSPMKGHSHVYWYRQLPEEGLKFMVYLQKENIIDESGMPKERFSAEFPKEGPSILRIQQVVRGDSAAYFCASSPGQAARGYGYTFGSGTRLTVV.

J is TRBJ2-1 and V is TRBV25-1; 9 nucleotides line up with TRBD2. Germline V gene sequence: CDR1 MGHDK, CDR2 SYGVNS. J lost 5 bases, V lost 5 bases, and 7 bases had no gene match. CDR3 size: 15 residues. The CDR3 bases are TGTGCCAGCAGTCAACTAGCGGGTTCCAACAATGAGCAGTTCTTC. Its translation: CASSQLAGSNNEQFF.

A few counts support this clone. The V and J genes are TRBV29-1 and TRBJ2-5; D perhaps matches TRBD1 (5 bases). The J call may not be correct, given that the DNA end is closer to TRBJ2-7. CDR3 length equals 15 residues. Per the germline V gene, CDR1 is SQVTM and CDR2 is ANQGSEA. The CDR3 nucleotides are TGCAGCGTTGAAGATCGGCAGGGCGGACCCTACGAGCAGTACTTC. Translated: CSVEDRQGGPYEQYF.

This clone was counted a few times. CDR3 amino acids: CASSPGPEPANVLTF. The CDR3 nucleotides read TGTGCCAGCAGCCCCGGACCAGAACCGGCCAACGTCCTGACTTTC. The chain employs TRBV7-2 and TRBJ2-6; no firm D call. The CDR3 has 15 residues. From germline, CDR1 is SGHTA and CDR2 FQGNSA. Between the trimmed V and J ends, which lost 5 bases and 6 bases, there was a span of 14 bases. The variable domain in full, with the rest retrieved from reference TRBV7-2 and TRBJ2-6, is GAGVSQSPSNKVTEKGKDVELRCDPISGHTALYWYRQSLGQGLEFLIYFQGNSAPDKSGLPSDRFSAERTGGSVSTLTIQRTQQEDSAVYLCASSPGPEPANVLTFGAGSRLTVL.

The chain joins TRBV2 to TRBJ2-2; 7 nucleotides line up with TRBD1. This CDR3 is built from 13 residues. V was pared by 4 bases and J by 7 bases, with 3 bases of the junction left unmatched. CDR1 SNHLY and CDR2 FYNNEI come from the germline V gene. CDR3 nucleotide sequence: TGTGCCAGCAGTGTTACAGGGGTCGGGGAGCTGTTTTTT. As protein: CASSVTGVGELFF.

The chain couples TRBV10-3 to TRBJ2-1; tentatively, D is TRBD2 (6 bases). The CDR3 has 14 residues. V lost 2 bases and J 6 bases, leaving 11 bases between the germline ends. CDR1 and CDR2 from the germline V gene are ENHRY and SYGVKD. CDR3 nucleotides: TGTGCCATCAGTGAGCGGGGGACTCTCAATGAGCAGTTCTTC. Encoded protein: CAISERGTLNEQFF.

This clone is a singleton in its sample. The V gene is TRBV18, the J gene TRBJ1-1; no clear D. The germline gives CDR1 KGHSH, CDR2 LQKENI. V lost 0 bases and J lost 3, with 11 bases in between. There are 15 residues in the CDR3. The CDR3 DNA reads as TGTGCCAGCTCACCACCAGGGAGGAGCTACACTGAAGCTTTCTTT. It specifies CASSPPGRSYTEAFF.

This chain uses TRBV6-4 with TRBJ1-2; TRBD1 is a possible D gene (5 bases). This CDR3 is built from 14 residues. Germline V gene data show CDR1 as MRHNA and CDR2 as SNTAGT. V lost 5 bases and J lost 4, with 14 bases in between. The CDR3 coding sequence is TGTGCCAGCAGTCCCGGTCAGGGCCGCTATGGCTACACCTTC. Translated, it gives CASSPGQGRYGYTF.

This clone was observed a few times. The chain joins TRBV5-1 to TRBJ2-5; 8 nucleotides agree with TRBD1. Germline assignment: CDR1 SGHRS and CDR2 YFSETQ. J gave up 3 bases and V 3 bases, and 10 bases lay outside the gene matches. The length of the CDR3 is 16 residues. DNA of the CDR3: TGCGCCAGCAGCTACGGACAGGGAAAGATGGAAGAGACCCAGTACTTC. Its protein product is CASSYGQGKMEETQYF.

Only a few counts were recorded for this clone. This sample includes further DNA sequences coding for the same CDR3. The V and J genes are TRBV28 and TRBJ1-1; no clear D. Trimming took off 6 bases at V and 5 bases at J, with 7 bases between the two ends. Germline V gives CDR1 MDHEN, CDR2 SYDVKM. This CDR3 comprises 11 residues. CDR3 in amino acids: CASSLYTEAFF. The CDR3 DNA follows: TGTGCCAGCAGCCTTTATACTGAAGCTTTCTTT.

This clone has a handful of counts. The chain is built from TRBV18 and TRBJ2-7; 10 bases are shared with TRBD1. The length of the CDR3 is 15 residues. Germline CDR1 is KGHSH and CDR2 is LQKENI. V shed 2 bases and J 3 bases; nucleotides not matched to a gene: 4. The CDR3 is CASSPSGQGVYEQYF. The CDR3 DNA is TGTGCCAGCTCACCATCAGGACAGGGGGTCTACGAGCAGTACTTC.

The genes are TRBV18 and TRBJ1-1, with D unresolved. The germline V and J ends were trimmed by 6 bases and 4 bases, with 12 bases remaining between them. CDR1 and CDR2 from the germline V gene are KGHSH and LQKENI. The CDR3 sequence is 13 residues long. The CDR3 is CASSRDRSTEAFF. CDR3 bases: TGTGCCAGCTCCCGCGACCGGAGCACTGAAGCTTTCTTT.

This clone showed up just a few times. The chain couples TRBV7-2 to TRBJ2-7, with no clear D. V shed 0 bases and J shed 2 bases, with 11 bases lying between them. CDR3 length equals 15 residues. Germline V gives CDR1 SGHTA, CDR2 FQGNSA. In DNA, the CDR3 is TGTGCCAGCAGCTTAGCGGGTACGCACGCCTACGAGCAGTACTTC. The encoded protein is CASSLAGTHAYEQYF. Based on the CDR3 plus reference TRBV7-2 and TRBJ2-7, the full variable domain is GAGVSQSPSNKVTEKGKDVELRCDPISGHTALYWYRQSLGQGLEFLIYFQGNSAPDKSGLPSDRFSAERTGGSVSTLTIQRTQQEDSAVYLCASSLAGTHAYEQYFGPGTRLTVT.

The V and J genes are TRBV19 and TRBJ1-1, with D tentatively TRBD1 (5 bases). The CDR3 loop spans 14 amino acids. The V and J ends lost 3 bases and 4 bases respectively, with 12 bases between them. The germline V gene has CDR1 LNHDA and CDR2 SQIVND (reference sequence). This CDR3 reads CASSIRGKATEAFF. CDR3 DNA: TGTGCCAGTAGTATTAGGGGTAAGGCCACTGAAGCTTTCTTT.